This T cell receptor beta chain emerged from a study of cytomegalovirus exposure and HLA in healthy donors (dated by TCRdb to about 2017). Background for the entire study: An earlier analysis of about 530 of the donors reported about 300 Gb of sequence data and 100 million to 120 million unique TCR beta sequences obtained from about 179 million T cells. Donor age, sex, ethnicity and CMV serostatus were compiled alongside the repertoire data. In an earlier analysis of 550 to 700 of the donors, high-throughput TCR beta sequencing was used to judge whether each TCR beta V gene segment behaved as functional or pseudogenic. The T cell repertoires of 670 or so subjects were profiled by immunosequencing and related to cytomegalovirus serostatus. In addition to the first cohort of around 670 subjects, a separate validation cohort of around 110 different subjects was used. The study aimed to test whether cataloging public T cell receptors could reveal signatures of past pathogen exposure. Class I and class II HLA loci were covered by the typing at four-digit resolution. Because of strong linkage in the cohort, roughly five DR-DQ haplotypes were treated as single units for association and clustering. To study patterns of TCR occurrence, a later analysis re-analyzed previously published TCR beta repertoires from 600 to 750 donors and added high-resolution HLA genotyping. An early release covering some 640 HLA-typed donors comprised approximately 300 gigabases of sequencing data and tens of millions of unique TCR sequences. Among a few hundred genotyped donors of the cohort, an average of around 240,000 unique TCR beta nucleotide sequences were sequenced per donor, roughly 18% of them non-productive. To predict cytomegalovirus infection status, the study brought together high-throughput TCR immunosequencing, statistical association of individual TCRs with disease status, and machine learning. All discovery cohort repertoires had been generated using a single sequencing platform. Rather than using new phenotypic data, the later analysis identified candidate immune exposures from TCR beta sequences and from how often those sequences occurred across donors. Of the 398 genotyped donors, approximately 83% fell in the genetic ancestry cluster associated with self-reported Caucasian donors. In a later genetic analysis, genome-wide SNP genotypes for about 65% of the roughly 670 donors were used, and that subset was treated as a discovery cohort. The number of typed donors differed by locus: about 620-640 for A, B, C, DRB1 and DQB1; approximately 520 for DQA1; 606 for DPA1; and some 470 for DPB1. Summary of the overall study and its limitations: In an earlier analysis of approximately 590 of the donors, most TCR beta V segments appeared in productive rearrangements about 90% or about 30% of the time, broadly matching IMGT annotations. A cluster of highly shared sequence variants was judged likely to represent a technical artifact of the sequencing pipeline. A few of the identified cytomegalovirus-associated TCR beta chains were confirmed in vitro to be specific for cytomegalovirus antigens. Because HLA typing was missing for some donors at each locus, association tests included only the typed subset. Most TCR sequences were observed very rarely across donors, whereas some public TCRs were present in many individuals. A later analysis reported that several top co-occurrence clusters appeared linked to parvovirus B19, influenza, CMV and Epstein-Barr virus. In a later analysis, TCR association rates were found to vary across HLA loci, with the most associated TCRs seen for DRB1 alleles and the fewest for HLA-C alleles. Cytomegalovirus status was reported to be diagnosed by the classifier with high specificity and sensitivity in both the original and validation cohorts. According to a later genetic analysis, donors in an Asian-associated ancestry cluster had fewer N-insertions in productive TCRs than the approximately 610-donor mean. Only TCR beta chains were sequenced in this cohort, and the absence of alpha or paired-chain data limited detectable features. The authors suggested that the approach could potentially be extended to other disease states and immunological phenotypes. Roughly uniform sequencing depth across donors was assumed in presence/absence analyses, although this assumption may not hold. Linkage disequilibrium might explain the correlated functional status among segregating V segments, but an unknown experimental factor could not be ruled out. The earlier analysis of some 540 of the donors excluded about 16 rarely observed V segments, including chromosome 9 orphons, because counts were too low. V-gene and J-gene trimming of TCR beta chains was associated with a missense DCLRE1C variant in a later genetic analysis, and the association was replicated in an independent cohort. Most CMV-associated TCR beta chains appeared to be HLA-restricted in a later analysis, and the HLA associations seemed to be driven largely by CMV exposure. In the study, some 180 TCR beta chains were listed as associated with cytomegalovirus. Some IMGT-functional V segments, including TRBV6-2 and TRBV6-3, could not be distinguished by the 87-base-pair reads and were therefore excluded. Assigning TCR associations to individual alleles was difficult when HLA alleles, especially DR and DQ, strongly co-occurred. Compared with equally common non-associated chains, HLA-associated TCR beta chains in a later analysis were more clonally expanded and had lower generation probabilities. Immune exposure information for the cohort was limited to CMV serostatus. A later analysis associated 15,000 to 20,000 TCR beta sequences with specific HLA alleles at a false discovery rate of 0.05. A further reported finding was that TCR beta sequences accurately predicted the HLA-A and HLA-B alleles for most subjects in the first cohort.

On this clone: Which antigen it targets is not known. No much larger clone is present one base from it, and per-base qualities are unavailable.

The cohort comprised approximately 700 healthy bone marrow donors. At the time of sampling, all cohort members were nominally healthy, though unrecorded immune exposures were likely present. The donor tested CMV seronegative, placing the donor among the approximately 400 seronegative members of the cohort. A peripheral blood sample was provided by each donor, and peripheral blood mononuclear cells were used for TCR beta sequencing. The Qiagen DNeasy Blood Extraction Kit was used to extract genomic DNA from the blood cell samples. Receptors were amplified or captured by the immunoSEQ multiplex PCR assay. For the multiplex PCR, a mixture combining 60 forward primers for TCR Vbeta segments and 13 reverse primers for TCR Jbeta segments was used. A multiplex PCR assay on genomic DNA amplified the CDR3 region of rearranged TCR beta genes. The amplified TCR beta libraries were sequenced on the Illumina HiSeq System as 87-base-pair reads. As for the original processing: In a later analysis, some 80 million unique TCR beta chains were counted across the roughly 670 repertoires, and around 10 million of these chains were shared by at least two donors. A nearest-neighbor algorithm error-corrected the raw reads and collapsed the reads into unique sequences, merging closely related sequences to remove PCR and sequencing errors. CDR3 sequences were aligned to IMGT reference sequences to assign V, D and J gene segments. For a sequence to be retained, a match of at least six nucleotides was required to both a V gene segment and a J gene segment. A rearrangement counted as productive if the CDR3 had no stop codons and remained in frame with V and J, and every other rearrangement counted as non-productive. Following IMGT convention, CDR3 was defined as the stretch from the second conserved V-encoded cysteine to the conserved J-encoded phenylalanine. The earlier analysis of about 590 of the donors excluded sequences that lacked an unambiguous match to a single V gene segment. In an earlier analysis of more than 500 of the donors, a V segment was called functional when productive rearrangements were above 56.7%, and segregating when the standard deviation between donors exceeded 5%. A statistical classification framework was developed to diagnose cytomegalovirus status using the catalog of TCR beta chain sequences. In a later analysis, V and J genes were assigned by comparing TCR nucleotide sequences against IMGT/GENE-DB human TR gene sequences. A later analysis assigned CDR3 sequences and most-parsimonious VDJ recombination scenarios with the TCRdist pipeline. In a later analysis, each TCR beta chain was defined by its CDR3 amino acid sequence together with its V-gene family, and reads lacking a unique V-gene family were excluded. In a later analysis, 500 to 650 highly shared, low-generation-probability nucleotide sequences were removed to address suspected cross-contamination and a sequencing artifact. In a later analysis, a clonal expansion index was calculated for each public chain from normalized within-repertoire ranks of inferred template counts. Generation probabilities in a later analysis came from a VDJ recombination model fitted to out-of-frame rearrangements, and those results were checked against IGoR. Hypergeometric tests were used in a later analysis to score TCR-TCR, TCR-HLA and TCR-CMV co-occurrence, with a repertoire-size bias correction applied to the TCR pairs. To estimate false discovery rates, a later analysis permuted the HLA or CMV assignments 20 times. In a later analysis, co-occurring TCRs were grouped with DBSCAN, and TCRdist sequence similarity was added when clustering was performed within HLA-allele-positive subsets. Co-occurrence clustering excluded repertoires with fewer than 30,000 or more than 120,000 public chains, plus five with anomalous nucleotide sharing. TCRdb took over this immuneACCESS table, retaining in-frame rearrangements with V and J assigned. Such tables are incomplete; in checked studies, under half of the missing clones stem from an unresolved V gene, and the remainder is unexplained. That table supplies the V and J calls and clone size; D and trimming were determined from the DNA. Present in this sample are around 100,000 clones, 70% to 80% of which were seen just once. The ten largest clones take up around 3% of the sample.

The germline V gene encodes CDR1 KGHSH and CDR2 LQKENI. V gives up 4 bases and J gives up 4 bases, and the segment between their germline ends measures 13 bases. From cysteine to phenylalanine, the CDR3 is 14 amino acids long. Solely the CDR3 DNA is kept, with 42 bases framed from the first base. The source is a woman aged 35 to 49 in good health and CMV-seronegative. The sample taken for sequencing was PBMCs. Recombination joined TRBV18 with TRBJ1-1; 5 matching bases give a weak D call of TRBD1. The CDR3 corresponds to CASSLRTGGTEAFF. The bases read TGTGCCAGCTCACTCCGGACGGGGGGCACTGAAGCTTTCTTT.